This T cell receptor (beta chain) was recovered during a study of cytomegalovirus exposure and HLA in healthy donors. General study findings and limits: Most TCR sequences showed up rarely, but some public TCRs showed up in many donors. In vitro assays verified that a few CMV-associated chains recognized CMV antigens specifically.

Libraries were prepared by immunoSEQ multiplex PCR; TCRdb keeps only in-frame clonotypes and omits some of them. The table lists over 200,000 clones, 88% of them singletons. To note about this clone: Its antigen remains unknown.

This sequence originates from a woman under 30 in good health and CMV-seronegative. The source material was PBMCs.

The CDR3 loop reads CASSSGNSYEQYF. CDR3 DNA: TGTGCCAGCAGCTCAGGGAATTCCTACGAGCAGTACTTC. The chain links TRBV6-1 to TRBJ2-7; D is possibly TRBD1 (5 bases). Germline V gives CDR1 MNHNS, CDR2 SASEGT. The CDR3 totals 13 residues. The V end lost 6 bases, the J end lost 1 base, and 10 bases lay between the germline ends.